Below are 32 T cell receptor beta chains sequenced from a single sample in a study of T cells expressing NK-cell markers. Using the 5' RACE reads, TCRdb records one entry per CDR3 protein without DNA. The specimen's table records 550,000 to 600,000 distinct CDR3 sequences. The sequencing input was blood T cells: a sorted CD56 or NKG2C T cell subset, CD4+ or CD8+ T cells, or bulk PBMC T cells (not recorded which). These receptors all stem from a man aged 18 to 29 in good health.

The J gene is TRBJ2-5, the V gene TRBV28; TCRdb's D call, TRBD1, is unchecked because there is no DNA. There are 18 residues in the CDR3. Germline V lookup: CDR1 MDHEN, CDR2 SYDVKM. The CDR3 region is CASSPNPGGWASWETQYF.

V usage is TRBV7-8 and J usage is TRBJ2-2; absent DNA, TCRdb's TRBD2 call cannot be checked. The CDR3 sequence is 16 residues long. Per the germline V gene, CDR1 is SGHVS and CDR2 is FQNEAQ. This chain's CDR3 is CASSLVASGATGELFF.

V usage is TRBV6-2 or TRBV6-3 and J usage is TRBJ1-2; TCRdb designates TRBD1, a call that cannot be tested without DNA. In germline, CDR1 is MNHEY, CDR2 SVGEGT. The length of the CDR3 is 14 residues. CDR3 loop: CASSEGGPFYGYTF.

The J gene is TRBJ1-1, the V gene TRBV5-1. The CDR3 spans 13 residues. Germline V gene sequence: CDR1 SGHRS, CDR2 YFSETQ. This CDR3 is CASRLGPQSEAFF.

The V gene is TRBV5-1, the J gene TRBJ1-5; the D call from TCRdb, TRBD1, cannot be confirmed without DNA. Germline CDR1 is SGHRS and CDR2 is YFSETQ. This CDR3 comprises 16 residues. CDR3 residues: CASSLEGTGAGQPQHF.

This rearrangement joins TRBV5-6 to TRBJ1-1; TCRdb lists TRBD1, though no DNA is available to test this call. Per the germline V gene, CDR1 is SGHDT and CDR2 is YYEEEE. CDR3 length: 16 amino acids. CDR3 residues: CASSLGRDRVITEAFF.

The rearrangement links TRBV28 to TRBJ2-7; TCRdb's assignment of TRBD1 cannot be checked, as there is no DNA. In germline, CDR1 is MDHEN, CDR2 SYDVKM. The CDR3 sequence is 14 residues long. This CDR3 is CASSHGTGGAEQYF.

The CDR3 sequence is CASSLNQGVSRAFF. V and J are TRBV5-1 and TRBJ1-1; TCRdb picks TRBD1, but there is no DNA to check that call. Germline V lookup: CDR1 SGHRS, CDR2 YFSETQ. The CDR3 has 14 residues.

The chain uses TRBV11-2 and TRBJ2-1; the D call of TRBD2 rests on TCRdb alone, since no DNA is present to check it. This CDR3 region has 18 residues. Looked up from germline, CDR1 is SGHAT and CDR2 is FQNNGV. CDR3 sequence: CASSSRGTSGSLYNEQFF.

The rearrangement links TRBV2 to TRBJ2-1; TCRdb proposes TRBD2, but this gene call is untestable without DNA. The CDR3 is 15 amino acids. CDR1 and CDR2 (germline): SNHLY, FYNNEI. CDR3 sequence: CASKMAGALHNEQFF. Combining the CDR3 with reference TRBV2 and TRBJ2-1 gives the whole variable domain EPEVTQTPSHQVTQMGQEVILRCVPISNHLYFYWYRQILGQKVEFLVSFYNNEISEKSEIFDDQFSVERPDGSNFTLKIRSTKLEDSAMYFCASKMAGALHNEQFFGPGTRLTVL.

This chain links TRBV5-1 with TRBJ2-1; TCRdb outputs TRBD2, but without DNA this stays unchecked. From germline, CDR1 is SGHRS and CDR2 YFSETQ. The CDR3 extends over 16 amino acids. CDR3 in amino acids: CASRGTSGISNNEQFF.

The chain links TRBV24-1 to TRBJ2-1; TCRdb's D gene call, TRBD1, goes unchecked for lack of DNA. The CDR3 contains 13 residues. Germline V gives CDR1 KGHDR, CDR2 SFDVKD. The CDR3 sequence is CATGERAYNEQFF.

The chain is built from TRBV7-2 and TRBJ2-1; absent DNA, TCRdb's TRBD2 call cannot be checked. Germline V gives CDR1 SGHTA, CDR2 FQGNSA. The CDR3 runs to 14 residues. CDR3: CAILAPSSYNEQFF.

The chain couples TRBV18 to TRBJ2-2. CDR3 length: 15 residues. The germline gives CDR1 KGHSH, CDR2 LQKENI. CDR3 amino acids: CASSPGVPNTGELFF.

The V gene is TRBV7-6, the J gene TRBJ2-1; the TCRdb D gene call, TRBD2, has no DNA to confirm it. The germline CDR1 and CDR2 sequences are SGHVS and FNYEAQ. The CDR3 totals 17 residues. The CDR3 loop is CASSSSSGRLSYNEQFF.

The rearrangement joins TRBV12-3 or TRBV12-4 to TRBJ2-3; TCRdb lists TRBD2, though no DNA is available to test this call. The CDR3 has 19 amino acids. The CDR3 reads CASSSRDRGLAGSTDTQYF.

The chain couples TRBV18 to TRBJ2-1; the D call from TCRdb, TRBD1, cannot be confirmed without DNA. CDR1 is KGHSH and CDR2 is LQKENI in the germline V gene. The CDR3 runs 16 residues. The CDR3: CASSPAGQDFYNEQFF.

The V gene is TRBV20-1, the J gene TRBJ2-1; TCRdb selects TRBD2, and the lack of DNA leaves this call unchecked. The germline gives CDR1 DFQATT, CDR2 SNEGSKA (reference sequence). The CDR3 length is 15 residues. The CDR3 here is CSARDRSGDYNEQFF.

This chain links TRBV5-6 with TRBJ1-5. This CDR3 region has 15 residues. The germline V gene encodes CDR1 SGHDT and CDR2 YYEEEE. Here the CDR3 reads CASSLGTVNNQPQHF.

The gene calls are TRBV11-2 and TRBJ2-1; TCRdb proposes TRBD2, but this gene call is untestable without DNA. This CDR3 spans 16 amino acids. CDR1 is SGHAT and CDR2 is FQNNGV in the germline V gene. The CDR3 here is CASSSLTGSSYNEQFF.

This chain uses TRBV21-1 with TRBJ2-1; absent DNA, TCRdb's TRBD2 call cannot be checked. TRBV21-1 is labeled a pseudogene. This CDR3 spans 15 amino acids. CDR3 sequence: CASSKGTSGSPGRFF.

The rearrangement joins TRBV6-5 to TRBJ2-7; the D gene TCRdb calls, TRBD2, cannot be checked with no DNA. This CDR3 contains 15 residues. The germline V gene encodes CDR1 MNHEY and CDR2 SVGAGI. The CDR3 is CASSYPGTSGYEQYF.

The chain is built from TRBV15 and TRBJ1-3; TCRdb reports TRBD1, a call that lacks DNA to check it against. The CDR3 is 16 residues long. Germline V gene data show CDR1 as LNHNV and CDR2 as YYDKDF (reference sequence). The CDR3: CATSRTPLSSGNTIYF.

The CDR3 is CASSGRAPDTQYF. The chain is built from TRBV4-2 and TRBJ2-3; TCRdb returns TRBD2, unconfirmable since there is no DNA. This CDR3 has 13 amino acids. CDR1 and CDR2 from the germline V gene are LGHNA and YNFKEQ.

This chain connects TRBV9 to TRBJ2-1; TCRdb returns TRBD1, unconfirmable since there is no DNA. Germline values: CDR1 SGDLS, CDR2 YYNGEE. The CDR3 length is 14 residues. Here the CDR3 reads CASSVGGQNNEQFF.

This chain connects TRBV6-2 or TRBV6-3 to TRBJ2-1; the D call of TRBD2 rests on TCRdb alone, since no DNA is present to check it. Germline-derived CDR1 and CDR2 are MNHEY and SVGEGT. The CDR3 extends over 11 amino acids. CDR3 region: CASSRKGLQFF.

This rearrangement joins TRBV14 to TRBJ2-5; TCRdb reports TRBD2, a call that lacks DNA to check it against. The length of the CDR3 is 14 residues. CDR1 is SGHDN, CDR2 FVKESK, per germline. The CDR3 sequence: CASSQGGRVETQYF.

The chain uses TRBV6-5 and TRBJ2-3; the D call of TRBD2 rests on TCRdb alone, since no DNA is present to check it. The CDR3 covers 17 residues. In germline, CDR1 is MNHEY, CDR2 SVGAGI. CDR3 region: CASSYSSGGSGADTQYF.

The chain employs TRBV20-1 and TRBJ2-3; the TCRdb call, TRBD1, lacks DNA for checking. The length of the CDR3 is 13 residues. Germline V gene sequence: CDR1 DFQATT, CDR2 SNEGSKA (reference sequence). The chain's CDR3 is CSATKGSTDTQYF.

The chain carries TRBV5-1 and TRBJ2-2. CDR1 is SGHRS and CDR2 is YFSETQ in the germline V gene. The length of the CDR3 is 14 residues. The CDR3 reads CASSWTINTGELFF.

V is TRBV20-1 and J is TRBJ1-5; with no DNA, the TCRdb D assignment of TRBD1 cannot be verified. The CDR3 consists of 17 residues. From germline, CDR1 is DFQATT and CDR2 SNEGSKA (reference sequence). The CDR3 loop is CSASFGLGRGSNQPQHF.

The rearrangement links TRBV9 to TRBJ2-7; TCRdb calls TRBD1, which cannot be checked without DNA. The CDR3 is 15 amino acids. Per the germline V gene, CDR1 is SGDLS and CDR2 is YYNGEE. The CDR3: CASSVGDRQSREQYF.